A selection of T cell receptor beta chains follows, all from one sample in a study of blood T cell dynamics during melanoma immunotherapy. TCRdb's table, derived via immunoSEQ multiplex PCR, lists solely in-frame clones and lacks some. The sample lists more than 3,500 clones; 95% to 98% were seen once. The sample consisted of effector memory CD8+ T cells from blood, taken from a patient treated with checkpoint blockade. The source of these receptors is a human donor with melanoma. CDR3s leave out the opening cysteine and the closing phenylalanine or tryptophan. Fields, in order: V gene, J gene, D gene, CDR3 protein. A D gene is named only where the DNA matches it firmly.

TRBV5-4	TRBJ1-1	TRBD1	ASSLRDRNTEAF
TRBV6-7	TRBJ1-1	-	ATRKGSPVNTEAF
TRBV7-2	TRBJ2-3	-	ASSLGRGSERTDTQY
TRBV28	TRBJ2-1	-	ASSLAGIVYEQF
TRBV28	TRBJ2-4	TRBD1	ASSAGTGDILAKNIQY
TRBV7-9	TRBJ2-7	-	ASSLVTGTDYEQY
TRBV7-9	TRBJ2-7	-	ASSLARNEQY
TRBV27	TRBJ1-5	-	ASSRQVNQPQH
TRBV4-3	TRBJ1-1	-	ASSQPDTREAF
TRBV27	TRBJ1-1	-	ASGLQGRNTEAF
TRBV4-1	TRBJ2-1	TRBD2	ASSQPSGSVDEQF
TRBV5-1	TRBJ2-7	-	ASSFGGLEQY
TRBV4-1	TRBJ2-1	TRBD2	ASTIKIAGSDNEQF
TRBV19	TRBJ2-1	TRBD2	ASSIDASRTSYEQF
TRBV13	TRBJ2-7	TRBD1	ASSPGTGEYEQY
TRBV29-1	TRBJ2-5	-	SVGGLETQY
TRBV7-2	TRBJ1-2	-	ASSLGGQDNYGYT
TRBV6-1	TRBJ2-1	TRBD2	ASSEMISGVYNEQF
TRBV7-9	TRBJ2-7	TRBD2	ASSLGGRAEGQY
TRBV4-1	TRBJ1-1	-	ASSKETGHPEAF
TRBV5-1	TRBJ2-3	TRBD1	ASSGPGQGFTDTQY
TRBV6-5	TRBJ2-7	-	ASSYSVGEGDYEQY
TRBV11-1	TRBJ2-7	-	ASSSKTATGNYEQY
TRBV9	TRBJ1-1	-	ASSVGSSPNTEAF
TRBV5-5	TRBJ2-7	-	ASSLGDRTYEQY
TRBV18	TRBJ2-5	-	ASSQKGLGETQY
TRBV27	TRBJ2-1	-	ASSFISSYNEQF
TRBV27	TRBJ2-2	-	ASRPDTGELF
TRBV2	TRBJ1-1	TRBD1	ASRQGPNTEAF